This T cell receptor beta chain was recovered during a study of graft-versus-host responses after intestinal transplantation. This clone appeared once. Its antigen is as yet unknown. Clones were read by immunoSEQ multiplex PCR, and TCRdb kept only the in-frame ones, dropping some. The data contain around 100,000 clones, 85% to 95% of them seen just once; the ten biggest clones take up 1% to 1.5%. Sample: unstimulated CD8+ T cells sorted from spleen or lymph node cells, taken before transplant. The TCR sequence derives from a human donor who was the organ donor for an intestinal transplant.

DNA for the CDR3: TGTGCCAGCTCAACGCAGGGGGCCCGGTATGGCTACACCTTC. Protein: CASSTQGARYGYTF. V gene TRBV28 combines with J gene TRBJ1-2; 8 nucleotides match TRBD1. V lost 8 bases and J lost 5; bases outside the gene matches: 10. The CDR3 runs 14 residues. Germline CDR1 reads MDHEN; CDR2 reads SYDVKM.